Listed below are T cell receptor beta chains from one sample, sequenced in a study of human T cells and chemical hapten exposure. TCRdb recomputed calls from the RACE reads with MiXCR, one row per CDR3 protein. The repertoire holds 350,000 to 400,000 distinct CDR3 sequences, with about 5.1% as singletons. Sample: whole blood, taken in connection with sensitization to the hapten diphenylcyclopropenone (DPC). The receptors stem from a woman between 45 and 60 years old with alopecia areata. Some clones in this sample may be carry-over from other donors' samples. Each CDR3 is given with its conserved first and last residue. A D gene is named only where the DNA matches it firmly. Part of the rows lack a size; the others show once, few, many or a class for expanded clones.

clone_size	j_call	v_call	d_call	cdr3_nt	cdr3_aa
many	TRBJ2-3	TRBV30	TRBD2	TGTGCCTGGAGTCCCGGGACTAGCGGGAGAACAGATACGCAGTATTTT	CAWSPGTSGRTDTQYF
many	TRBJ2-3	TRBV6-5	NA	TGTGCCAGCAGTTCAGCGGGCTCGTTCACAGATACGCAGTATTTT	CASSSAGSFTDTQYF
many	TRBJ2-2	TRBV6-5	NA	TGTGCCAGCAGTGATACCCCGGGTTCGGGCGGGGAGCTGTTTTTT	CASSDTPGSGGELFF
many	TRBJ2-3	TRBV4-1	TRBD2	TGCGCCAGCAGCCGCGCTAGCGGGGGAAGGGCAGATACGCAGTATTTT	CASSRASGGRADTQYF
many	TRBJ2-1	TRBV20-1	NA	TGCAGTGCCCCGGGACTCCAATACAATGAGCAGTTCTTC	CSAPGLQYNEQFF
few	TRBJ1-6	TRBV18	NA	TGTGCCAGCTCACCACGGTTGGGTGCCGGGGGAAATTCACCCCTCCACTTT	CASSPRLGAGGNSPLHF
few	TRBJ1-5	TRBV3-1	NA	TGTGCCAGCAGCCAAGATCTGGGGGGCGGACAGCCCCAGCATTTT	CASSQDLGGGQPQHF
many	TRBJ1-5	TRBV12-3/TRBV12-4	NA	TGTGCCAGCAGTTTAAGCTCTGGAGGGGGTACACAGCCCCAGCATTTT	CASSLSSGGGTQPQHF
few	TRBJ2-1	TRBV12-3/TRBV12-4	TRBD2	TGTGCCAGCAGCCGTAGCGGGGTTTCAAATGAGCAGTTCTTC	CASSRSGVSNEQFF
few	TRBJ2-1	TRBV20-1	NA	TGCAGTGCTCCAACCCTGCACTCCTACAATGAGCAGTTCTTC	CSAPTLHSYNEQFF
few	TRBJ2-7	TRBV5-1	NA	TGCGCCAGCAGCCCAAGCCTACTACCAACCGAGCAGTACTTC	CASSPSLLPTEQYF
few	TRBJ1-1	TRBV5-1	TRBD1	TGCGCCAGCAGCTTGGGAGGGGGCCTCGACACTGAAGCTTTCTTT	CASSLGGGLDTEAFF
NA	TRBJ1-5	TRBV7-2	NA	TGTGCCAGCAGCTTAGAATTTAGCAATCAGCCCCAGCATTTT	CASSLEFSNQPQHF
few	TRBJ2-1	TRBV2	TRBD2	TGTGCCAGCAGTCCGAGGAGAGGACTAGCACGCGAGCAGTTCTTC	CASSPRRGLAREQFF
few	TRBJ1-1	TRBV6-5	NA	TGTGCCAGCAGGCAATCCGTCCGGTTTGAAGCTTTCTTT	CASRQSVRFEAFF
many	TRBJ1-6	TRBV12-3/TRBV12-4	TRBD1	TGTGCCAGCAGCTCGACAGGGGGCCCCTATAATTCACCCCTCCACTTT	CASSSTGGPYNSPLHF
few	TRBJ2-5	TRBV5-5	TRBD1	TGTGCCAGCAGCTTGGATTCGGGGACAGGGGTAGAGACCCAGTACTTC	CASSLDSGTGVETQYF
many	TRBJ2-1	TRBV6-7	TRBD2	TGTGCCAGCAGGCTAAGCGGGAATGAGGATGAGCAGTTCTTC	CASRLSGNEDEQFF
many	TRBJ2-5	TRBV18	NA	TGTGCCAGCTCACCCGGTGGTGGGGCGGAGACCCAGTACTTC	CASSPGGGAETQYF
few	TRBJ2-7	TRBV2	NA	TGTGCCAGCAGCTCGACAGAGGATTACGAGCAGTACTTC	CASSSTEDYEQYF
NA	TRBJ1-2	TRBV30	NA	TGTGCCTGGAGGTCCGAGGGGTTTGAGTATGGCTACACCTTC	CAWRSEGFEYGYTF
many	TRBJ1-2	TRBV6-6	NA	TGTGCCAGCAGTTACTCGAGTCAGGGATGGTATGGCTACACCTTC	CASSYSSQGWYGYTF
few	TRBJ2-3	TRBV12-3/TRBV12-4	NA	TGTGCCAGCATACAGGGCCCCACAGATACGCAGTATTTT	CASIQGPTDTQYF
many	TRBJ2-7	TRBV5-1	NA	TGCGCCAGCAGCCCGGACCCCTCGAGGATCTACGAGCAGTACTTC	CASSPDPSRIYEQYF
NA	TRBJ2-7	TRBV5-4	TRBD2	TGTGCCAGCAGCTTTGCGGGAGAAGTGGGTGAGCAGTACTTC	CASSFAGEVGEQYF
few	TRBJ2-2	TRBV9	TRBD2	TGTGCCAGCAGCGTAGCTCTGGGACTAGCGGGGGCGAACACCGGGGAGCTGTTTTTT	CASSVALGLAGANTGELFF
many	TRBJ1-2	TRBV29-1	NA	TGCAGCGTTGACAACAGAGCTAACTATGGCTACACCTTC	CSVDNRANYGYTF
NA	TRBJ2-1	TRBV4-3	TRBD2	TGCGCCAGCAGCCAAGATCCAGCGGGGAGCTCCTACAATGAGCAGTTCTTC	CASSQDPAGSSYNEQFF
few	TRBJ2-7	TRBV7-2	NA	TGTGCCAGCAGCTTAGATGGGACCCCCCTAGAGCAGTACTTC	CASSLDGTPLEQYF
NA	TRBJ2-7	TRBV20-1	NA	TGCAGTGCTTCCAGAACCGGGTCCGCGGGGTCCGAGCAGTACTTC	CSASRTGSAGSEQYF
many	TRBJ2-1	TRBV12-3/TRBV12-4	NA	TGTGCCAGCAGCCCAGGGCGCGAGCAGTTCTTC	CASSPGREQFF
many	TRBJ1-3	TRBV5-6	NA	TGTGCCAGCAGCTTTTCGGTAATCTCTGGAAACACCATATATTTT	CASSFSVISGNTIYF
many	TRBJ2-5	TRBV9	NA	TGTGCCACCTCAGCGGGTAGCGGCCAAGAGACCCAGTACTTC	CATSAGSGQETQYF